This TCR beta chain was sequenced during a study of T-cell reconstitution after alpha-beta-depleted transplantation in children. Overall study results and limits: Several hundred rapidly expanded clones from non-depleted graft cells reportedly supplied alpha-beta T cells about two months post-transplant. T-cell numbers and diversity one year post-transplant derived largely from freshly generated T cells. Some patients' high day-60 TCRbeta diversity was attributed to recipient cells surviving conditioning.

This clonotype showed up many times. What it recognizes is unknown. Preparation of the TCRbeta library involved a method that used unique molecular identifiers. One entry per CDR3 protein, called by TCRdb with MiXCR from the PCR reads. The sample holds over 200,000 distinct CDR3 sequences; around 9.9% are singletons and the top ten take roughly 27%. Trimming shortened V by 5 bases and J by 0 bases, and 14 bases separated the two germline ends. This CDR3 comprises 15 residues. From germline, CDR1 is LGHNA and CDR2 YNFKEQ. The sequenced sample was PBMCs, obtained before TCRalphabeta/CD19-depleted stem cell transplant. The V and J genes are TRBV4-2 and TRBJ2-7, with TRBD2 as a possible D gene (5 bases). This clonotype originated in a child younger than two with acute myeloid leukemia, due to receive a stem cell transplant. This chain's CDR3 is CASSYDGIVSYEQYF. CDR3 nucleotide sequence: TGTGCCAGCAGCTACGACGGGATCGTCTCCTACGAGCAGTACTTC.